Below, 2 T cell receptor beta chains from the same sample are listed, as sequenced in a study of blood T cell repertoires in COVID-19. Libraries were prepared by immunoSEQ multiplex PCR; TCRdb keeps only in-frame clonotypes and omits some of them. This table holds 290,000 or so clones, nearly 90% found once. Source material: PBMCs or T cells enriched from blood (not recorded which). The receptors come from a woman under 30 with acute COVID-19.

This chain links TRBV5-1 with TRBJ1-4; D might be TRBD1 (5 bases). The germline V gene encodes CDR1 SGHRS and CDR2 YFSETQ. V was clipped by 0 bases and J by 0 bases, with 6 bases between them. The CDR3 runs 15 residues. CDR3 region: CASSLATATNEKLFF. DNA for the CDR3: TGCGCCAGCAGCTTGGCGACAGCAACTAATGAAAAACTGTTTTTT.

The chain recombines TRBV11-2 with TRBJ2-3, with D unresolved. Trimming pared 0 bases from V and 3 bases from J, leaving 10 bases between. Germline CDR1 SGHAT, CDR2 FQNNGV. There are 15 residues in the CDR3. CDR3 residues: CASSLEPRQTDTQYF. In DNA, the CDR3 is TGTGCCAGCAGCTTAGAACCCAGGCAGACAGATACGCAGTATTTT.